Below, one T cell receptor (beta chain) is given with its context. The data were obtained in a study of blood T cell repertoires in COVID-19. Study background: Samples taken during acute and convalescent COVID-19 were collected in the United States, Italy and Spain. From T cells, B-cell-depleted T cells, or PBMCs came the material, which was cDNA or gDNA.

This CDR3 is built from 14 residues. CDR1 and CDR2 (germline): MNHEY, SVGEGT. J gave up 9 bases and V 5 bases, and 7 bases lay outside the gene matches. Methods used by the authors: Reference gene primer amplification yielded estimated nucleated cell counts. The repertoire was sequenced with immunoSEQ multiplex PCR; TCRdb's copy has only in-frame clones and lacks some. That table supplies the V and J calls and clone size; D and trimming were determined from the DNA. The sample comprises about 43,000 clones, more than 80% of which are singletons, and over 7% rests with the top ten. This receptor was taken from an elderly man in a cohort sampled during active COVID-19. Sample: peripheral blood. The chain recombines TRBV6-2 or TRBV6-3 with TRBJ2-5, with 12 positions matching TRBD2. Here the CDR3 DNA reads TGTGCCAGCAGTGCTGGACTAGCGGGATCGTCCCAGTACTTC. The encoded protein is CASSAGLAGSSQYF.